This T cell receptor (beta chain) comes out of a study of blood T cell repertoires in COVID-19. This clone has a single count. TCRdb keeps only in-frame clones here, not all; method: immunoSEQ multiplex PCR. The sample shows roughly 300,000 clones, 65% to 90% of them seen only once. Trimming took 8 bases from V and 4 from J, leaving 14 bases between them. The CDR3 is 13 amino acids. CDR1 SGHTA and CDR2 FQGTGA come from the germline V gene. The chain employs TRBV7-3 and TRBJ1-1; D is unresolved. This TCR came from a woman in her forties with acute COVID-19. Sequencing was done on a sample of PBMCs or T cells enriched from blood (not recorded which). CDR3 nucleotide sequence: TGTGCCAGCTCAGGTGGCATTGGCACTGAAGCTTTCTTT. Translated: CASSGGIGTEAFF.